These 28 T cell receptor beta chains share one sample of origin, sequenced in a study of cytomegalovirus exposure and HLA in healthy donors. This table comes from immunoSEQ multiplex PCR, and its TCRdb copy is limited to in-frame clones, with some not included. The table shows about 110,000 clones, with less than 90% occurring only once. The sequenced sample was PBMCs. These receptors were obtained from a woman younger than 30 in good health and CMV-seropositive.

The chain uses TRBV11-3 and TRBJ2-3; TRBD1 might be the D (6 bases). There are 15 residues in the CDR3. Germline V gives CDR1 SGHNT, CDR2 YENEEA. V lost 5 bases to trimming and J lost 4 bases, with 16 bases between them. The CDR3 loop is CASSRGQPRADTQYF. The CDR3 DNA reads as TGTGCCAGCAGCCGCGGACAGCCCAGGGCAGATACGCAGTATTTT.

The chain is built from TRBV27 and TRBJ1-1; maybe TRBD1 (5 bases). Trimming took 9 bases from V and 6 from J, leaving 17 bases between them. The germline CDR1 and CDR2 sequences are MNHEY and SMNVEV (reference sequence). The CDR3 loop spans 13 amino acids. The CDR3 is CASSYRGVSEAFF. CDR3 nucleotides: TGTGCCAGTTCCTACCGGGGGGTATCTGAAGCTTTCTTT.

The chain employs TRBV27 and TRBJ2-2, with a possible D match to TRBD2 (5 bases). The CDR3 extends over 16 amino acids. The V gene's germline CDR1 is MNHEY and CDR2 SMNVEV (reference sequence). V dropped 4 bases and J dropped 3 bases, with 15 bases sitting between them. The CDR3 DNA reads as TGTGCCAGCAGTTCGTCAAATAGCGACTACACCGGGGAGCTGTTTTTT. Protein: CASSSSNSDYTGELFF.

The CDR3 reads CASSSTVKNIQYF. CDR3 sequence (DNA): TGTGCCAGTTCGTCGACAGTTAAAAACATTCAGTACTTC. The J gene is TRBJ2-4, the V gene TRBV19, with TRBD1 as a possible D gene (5 bases). Per the germline V gene, CDR1 is LNHDA and CDR2 is SQIVND (reference sequence). With 8 bases removed from V and 4 bases from J, the gap between germline ends came to 12 bases. The CDR3 totals 13 residues.

The rearrangement uses TRBV6-5 and TRBJ2-7, with TRBD1 identical over 8 bases. After removal of 5 bases from V and 1 base from J, the junction contained 7 bases not matched to a gene. Germline V CDR1 and CDR2: MNHEY, SVGAGI. The CDR3 covers 15 residues. The CDR3 region is CASSKDRDRSYEQYF. The CDR3 DNA sequence: TGTGCCAGCAGTAAAGACCGGGACAGGTCCTACGAGCAGTACTTC.

V usage is TRBV10-3 and J usage is TRBJ2-3; the match to TRBD2 covers 7 bases. Trimming removed 6 bases from V and 1 base from J; junction bases left unmatched: 16. The germline gives CDR1 ENHRY, CDR2 SYGVKD. This CDR3 comprises 18 residues. This CDR3 reads CAIRSLGTIFPGTDTQYF. The CDR3 bases are TGTGCCATCAGGTCCCTGGGGACTATTTTTCCTGGCACAGATACGCAGTATTTT.

This clone was seen more than once but under ten times. The chain employs TRBV28 and TRBJ2-2; 10 bases match TRBD1. V lost 5 bases, J lost 3 bases, and 3 bases stayed unmatched. There are 15 residues in the CDR3. CDR1 MDHEN and CDR2 SYDVKM come from the germline V gene. Here the CDR3 reads CASSPGQGDTGELFF. CDR3 sequence (DNA): TGTGCCAGCAGTCCCGGACAGGGGGACACCGGGGAGCTGTTTTTT. Supplemented by reference TRBV28 and TRBJ2-2, the full variable domain reads DVKVTQSSRYLVKRTGEKVFLECVQDMDHENMFWYRQDPGLGLRLIYFSYDVKMKEKGDIPEGYSVSREKKERFSLILESASTNQTSMYLCASSPGQGDTGELFFGEGSRLTVL.

J is TRBJ2-1 and V is TRBV27, with TRBD2 matching over 11 bases. V was clipped by 3 bases and J by 5 bases; unmatched bases: 3. The CDR3 extends over 15 amino acids. Germline-derived CDR1 and CDR2 are MNHEY and SMNVEV (reference sequence). CDR3 nucleotides: TGTGCCAGCAGTTTTCTAGCGGGGGGAAACAATGAGCAGTTCTTC. Translated, it gives CASSFLAGGNNEQFF.

The rearrangement uses TRBV6-5 and TRBJ2-3; 10 positions match TRBD2. The CDR3 spans 13 residues. The V gene's germline CDR1 is MNHEY and CDR2 SVGAGI. Trimming removed 10 bases from V and 6 bases from J; junction bases left unmatched: 7. In DNA form, the CDR3 reads TGTGCCACCAGGGCTAGCGGGGGCGATACGCAGTATTTT. Amino acid sequence: CATRASGGDTQYF.

The rearrangement links TRBV10-2 to TRBJ1-2, with 7 bases fitting TRBD1. The germline V gene encodes CDR1 WSHSY and CDR2 SAAADI. CDR3 length equals 13 residues. V shed 6 bases, J shed 5 bases, and the junction held 6 bases outside the gene matches. CDR3 protein: CASRDRLGYGYTF. DNA for the CDR3: TGCGCCAGCAGGGACAGGCTTGGGTATGGCTACACCTTC.

This chain joins TRBV7-8 and TRBJ1-3, with TRBD1 as a possible D gene (5 bases). Germline lookup yields CDR1 SGHVS and CDR2 FQNEAQ. V lost 5 bases to trimming and J lost 5 bases, with 13 bases between them. The CDR3 spans 14 residues. The CDR3 DNA sequence: TGTGCCAGCAGCCCTCTGGGGACTAGAAACACCATATATTTT. It translates to CASSPLGTRNTIYF.

This clone was detected a few times. This sample includes further DNA sequences coding for the same CDR3. This rearrangement joins TRBV18 to TRBJ2-7; D may be TRBD1 (6 bases). The CDR3 is made up of 12 amino acids. V lost 3 bases, J lost 4 bases, and 7 bases lay in between. The germline V gene has CDR1 KGHSH and CDR2 LQKENI. The CDR3 is CASSPTGYEQYV. The CDR3 DNA reads as TGTGCCAGCTCACCCACAGGGTACGAGCAGTACGTC.

The chain uses TRBV7-2 and TRBJ2-1, with 10 bases aligning to TRBD1. Germline CDR1 reads SGHTA; CDR2 reads FQGNSA. The CDR3 loop spans 13 amino acids. The trim removed 5 bases at V and 9 bases at J, leaving 4 bases unmatched. CDR3: CASSGGQGGEQFF. CDR3 bases: TGTGCCAGCAGCGGAGGACAGGGGGGTGAGCAGTTCTTC.

The gene calls are TRBV18 and TRBJ2-2; 11 bases map to TRBD2. Germline CDR1 reads KGHSH; CDR2 reads LQKENI. The CDR3 runs to 17 residues. V dropped 6 bases and J dropped 0; count of bases not matched to a gene: 6. CDR3 residues: CASSSRLAGPNTGELFF. The CDR3 DNA follows: TGTGCCAGCTCCTCCCGACTAGCGGGGCCGAACACCGGGGAGCTGTTTTTT.

The chain carries TRBV27 and TRBJ2-2; 10 nucleotides align to TRBD1. The CDR3 loop spans 18 amino acids. The V gene's germline CDR1 is MNHEY and CDR2 SMNVEV (reference sequence). The junction had 19 bases not matched to a gene; V was cut back by 10 bases and J by 5 bases. Here the CDR3 reads CATRQGARRGDWTGELFF. DNA for the CDR3: TGTGCCACTAGACAGGGGGCGCGGCGGGGGGATTGGACCGGGGAGCTGTTTTTT.

V usage is TRBV28 and J usage is TRBJ2-7; D possibly corresponds to TRBD1 (5 bases). V lost 6 bases and J lost 0, with 15 bases in between. The CDR3 is made up of 15 amino acids. Germline CDR1 and CDR2: MDHEN and SYDVKM. CDR3 DNA sequence: TGTGCCAGCAGCCGCGCAGGGTTCAACTCCTACGAGCAGTACGTC. Protein sequence: CASSRAGFNSYEQYV.

The V and J genes are TRBV6-6 and TRBJ1-5; D is unresolved. Per the germline V gene, CDR1 is MNHNY and CDR2 is SVGAGI (reference sequence). This CDR3 has 16 residues. V lost 0 bases and J 2 bases, leaving 11 bases between the germline ends. CDR3 protein: CASSYSFVRGNQPQHF. CDR3 bases: TGTGCCAGCAGTTACTCGTTTGTACGCGGCAATCAGCCCCAGCATTTT.

This clone has only one observation. The J gene is TRBJ1-6, the V gene TRBV19; D is perhaps TRBD1 (5 bases). Germline V lookup: CDR1 LNHDA, CDR2 SQIVND (reference sequence). Between the trimmed V and J ends, which lost 3 bases and 6 bases, there was a span of 9 bases. The CDR3 consists of 14 residues. The CDR3 nucleotides are TGTGCCAGTAGTATGGGGGGAAGTAATTCACCCCTCCACTTT. This translates into CASSMGGSNSPLHF.

This clone has only one observation. In nucleotides, the CDR3 is TGTGCCAGCAGTTATTCAACTAGCGGGGACAATGAGCAGTTCTTC. Its protein is CASSYSTSGDNEQFF. This sequence joins TRBV6-9 and TRBJ2-1; 10 positions match TRBD2. Trimming cost V 0 bases and J 5 bases; bases outside gene matches: 1. The CDR3 runs 15 residues. Germline V gene data show CDR1 as MNHGY and CDR2 as SVAAGI.

The chain combines TRBV7-9 with TRBJ2-2, with 9 bases fitting TRBD1. Looked up from germline, CDR1 is SEHNR and CDR2 is FQNEAQ (reference sequence). The CDR3 runs 16 residues. J was trimmed by 4 bases and V by 3 bases; bases with no gene match: 6. CDR3 sequence: CASSFTGGAGTGELFF. The CDR3 nucleotides are TGTGCCAGCAGCTTTACAGGGGGCGCGGGCACCGGGGAGCTGTTTTTT.

As for this clone: In the same sample, other DNA sequences code for this CDR3. The chain employs TRBV18 and TRBJ2-7, with 10 bases aligning to TRBD1. Germline CDR1 and CDR2: KGHSH and LQKENI. This CDR3 is built from 14 residues. V lost 1 base and J lost 4; bases outside the gene matches: 1. The CDR3 reads CASSPRQGAYEQYF. The CDR3 DNA reads as TGTGCCAGCTCACCACGACAGGGGGCATACGAGCAGTACTTC.

In DNA form, the CDR3 reads TGCGCCAGCAGCCAAGAAAGGGGACAGACTGGGGGGACCCAGTACTTC. As protein: CASSQERGQTGGTQYF. This chain uses TRBV4-3 with TRBJ2-5; 7 positions agree with TRBD1. There are 16 residues in the CDR3. Germline loops: CDR1 LGHNA, CDR2 YSLEER. V lost 0 bases to trimming and J lost 7 bases; unmatched junction nucleotides: 11.

The chain employs TRBV7-8 and TRBJ1-3; no definite D call. CDR3 length equals 16 residues. Germline-derived CDR1 and CDR2 are SGHVS and FQNEAQ. V lost 1 base to trimming and J lost 2 bases, with 12 bases between them. Here the CDR3 DNA reads TGTGCCAGCAGCTTAGAGGGAGGCAGAACTGGAAACACCATATATTTT. Encoded protein: CASSLEGGRTGNTIYF.

V usage is TRBV6-1 and J usage is TRBJ2-7; D not resolved. Trimming took 0 bases from V and 3 from J, leaving 12 bases between them. The V gene's germline CDR1 is MNHNS and CDR2 SASEGT. The CDR3 loop spans 15 amino acids. CDR3: CASSEAILLNYEQYF. The CDR3 DNA reads as TGTGCCAGCAGTGAAGCAATATTACTCAACTACGAGCAGTACTTC.

The CDR3 loop is CATSRKTANSPLHF. The DNA of the CDR3 is TGTGCCACCAGCAGGAAAACAGCAAATTCACCCCTCCACTTT. The rearrangement uses TRBV15 and TRBJ1-6; D not resolved. The V and J ends lost 3 bases and 7 bases respectively, with 10 bases between them. CDR3 length: 14 amino acids. Per germline, CDR1 LNHNV and CDR2 YYDKDF (reference sequence).

The CDR3 bases are TGTGCCAGCAGTCCCTACCCCTCGAGCACAGATACGCAGTATTTT. This encodes CASSPYPSSTDTQYF. The V gene is TRBV6-1, the J gene TRBJ2-3; D gene unclear. Germline CDR1 reads MNHNS; CDR2 reads SASEGT. Trimming pared 5 bases from V and 0 bases from J, leaving 12 bases between. CDR3 length equals 15 residues.

The chain joins TRBV27 to TRBJ2-7; TRBD1 matches at 9 bases. This CDR3 comprises 13 residues. Germline V gene data show CDR1 as MNHEY and CDR2 as SMNVEV (reference sequence). V gave up 6 bases and J gave up 11 bases; unmatched junction bases: 11. The chain's CDR3 is CASSSGQGSSKYF. For the CDR3, the DNA is TGTGCCAGCAGCTCTGGACAGGGGTCAAGCAAGTACTTC.

The V gene is TRBV5-4, the J gene TRBJ2-2; TRBD2 matches at 16 bases. This CDR3 region has 18 residues. The germline V gene encodes CDR1 SGHNT and CDR2 YYREEE (reference sequence). Unmatched junction bases numbered 3, after V lost 3 bases and J lost 1 base. The DNA for the CDR3 is TGTGCCAGCAGCTCGGGACTAGCGGGGGGGATGAACACCGGGGAGCTGTTTTTT. Its protein is CASSSGLAGGMNTGELFF. Supplemented by reference TRBV5-4 and TRBJ2-2, the full variable domain reads ETGVTQSPTHLIKTRGQQVTLRCSSQSGHNTVSWYQQALGQGPQFIFQYYREEENGRGNFPPRFSGLQFPNYSSELNVNALELDDSALYLCASSSGLAGGMNTGELFFGEGSRLTVL.